This TCR beta chain is drawn from a study of CD8 T cells in Susac syndrome. RNA totalling roughly 0.45 to 1 ug underwent reverse transcription with random hexamers. TCRdb re-analysed the immunoSEQ multiplex PCR reads in MiXCR, keeping a single row per CDR3 protein. Among just over 150,000 distinct CDR3 sequences listed, around 95% were seen once. There are 13 residues in the CDR3. V was clipped by 0 bases and J by 4 bases, with 4 bases between them. Germline lookup yields CDR1 LGHNA and CDR2 YSLEER. The sample comprised CD4+ T cells from PBMCs. This TCR derives from a human donor with Susac syndrome. The rearrangement uses TRBV4-3 and TRBJ1-3; D unclear. The CDR3 loop reads CASSQERGNTIYF. DNA for the CDR3: TGCGCCAGCAGCCAAGAACGAGGAAACACCATATATTTT.